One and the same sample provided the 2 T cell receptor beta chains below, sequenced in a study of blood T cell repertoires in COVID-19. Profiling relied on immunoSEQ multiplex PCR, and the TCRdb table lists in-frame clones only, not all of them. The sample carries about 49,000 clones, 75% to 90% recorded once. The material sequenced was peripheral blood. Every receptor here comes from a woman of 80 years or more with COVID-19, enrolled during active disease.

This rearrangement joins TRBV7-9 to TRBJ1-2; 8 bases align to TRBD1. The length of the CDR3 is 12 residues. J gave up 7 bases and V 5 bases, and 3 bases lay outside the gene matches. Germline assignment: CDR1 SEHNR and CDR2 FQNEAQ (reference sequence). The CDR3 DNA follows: TGTGCCAGCAGCGCGGACAGGGTTGGCTACACCTTC. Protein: CASSADRVGYTF.

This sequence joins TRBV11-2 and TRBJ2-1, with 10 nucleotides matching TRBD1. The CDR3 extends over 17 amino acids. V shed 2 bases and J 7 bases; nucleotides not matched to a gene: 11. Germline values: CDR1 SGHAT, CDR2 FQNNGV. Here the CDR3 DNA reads TGTGCCAGCAGCTTAAGAGTCAGGGACAGGGGTTTGAATGAGCAGTTCTTC. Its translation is CASSLRVRDRGLNEQFF.